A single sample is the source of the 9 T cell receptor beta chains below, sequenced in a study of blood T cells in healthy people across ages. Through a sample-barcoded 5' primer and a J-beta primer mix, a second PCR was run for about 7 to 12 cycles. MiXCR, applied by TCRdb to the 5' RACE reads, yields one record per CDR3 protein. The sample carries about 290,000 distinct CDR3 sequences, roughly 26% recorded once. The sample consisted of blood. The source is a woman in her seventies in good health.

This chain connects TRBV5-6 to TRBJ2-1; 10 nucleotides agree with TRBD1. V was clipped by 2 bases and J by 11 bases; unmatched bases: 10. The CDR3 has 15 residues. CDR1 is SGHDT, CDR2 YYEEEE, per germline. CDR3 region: CASSFRQGAVDKQFF. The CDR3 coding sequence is TGTGCCAGCAGCTTCCGACAGGGGGCGGTCGATAAGCAGTTCTTC. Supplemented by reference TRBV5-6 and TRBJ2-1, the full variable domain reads DAGVTQSPTHLIKTRGQQVTLRCSPKSGHDTVSWYQQALGQGPQFIFQYYEEEERQRGNFPDRFSGHQFPNYSSELNVNALLLGDSALYLCASSFRQGAVDKQFFGPGTRLTVL.

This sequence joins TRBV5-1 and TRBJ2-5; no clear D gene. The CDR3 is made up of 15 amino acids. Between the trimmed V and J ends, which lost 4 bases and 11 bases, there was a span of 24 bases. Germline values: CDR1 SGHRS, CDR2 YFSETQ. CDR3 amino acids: CASSTLAPGKTEQYF. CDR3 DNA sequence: TGCGCCAGCAGCACCCTGGCCCCCGGAAAAACAGAGCAGTACTTC.

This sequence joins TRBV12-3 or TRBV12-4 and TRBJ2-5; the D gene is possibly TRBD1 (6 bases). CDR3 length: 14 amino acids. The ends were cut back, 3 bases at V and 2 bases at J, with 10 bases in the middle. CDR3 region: CASSFRQVQETQYF. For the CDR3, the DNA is TGTGCCAGCAGTTTTAGACAGGTACAAGAGACCCAGTACTTC.

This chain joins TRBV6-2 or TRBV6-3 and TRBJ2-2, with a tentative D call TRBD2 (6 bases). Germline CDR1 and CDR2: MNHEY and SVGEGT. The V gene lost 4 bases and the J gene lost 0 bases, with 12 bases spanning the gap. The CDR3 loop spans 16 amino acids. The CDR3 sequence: CASSFSGYANTGELFF. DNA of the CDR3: TGTGCCAGCAGTTTTAGCGGCTACGCGAACACCGGGGAGCTGTTTTTT.

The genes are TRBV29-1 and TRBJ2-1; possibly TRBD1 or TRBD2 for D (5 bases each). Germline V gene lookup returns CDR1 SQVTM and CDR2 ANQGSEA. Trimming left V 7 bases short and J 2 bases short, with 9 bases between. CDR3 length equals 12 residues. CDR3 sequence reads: CSAQGAYNEQFF. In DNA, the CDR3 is TGCAGCGCTCAGGGAGCCTACAATGAGCAGTTCTTC.

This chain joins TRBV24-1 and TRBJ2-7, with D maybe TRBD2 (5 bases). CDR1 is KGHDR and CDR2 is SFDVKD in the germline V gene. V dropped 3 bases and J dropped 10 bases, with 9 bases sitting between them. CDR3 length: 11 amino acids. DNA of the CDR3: TGTGCCACCAGTGATCACGGGGTCCAGTACTTC. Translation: CATSDHGVQYF.

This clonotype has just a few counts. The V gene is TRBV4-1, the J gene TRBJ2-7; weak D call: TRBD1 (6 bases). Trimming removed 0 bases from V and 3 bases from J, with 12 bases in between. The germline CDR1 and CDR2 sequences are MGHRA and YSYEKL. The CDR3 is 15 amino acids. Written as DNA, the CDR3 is TGCGCCAGCAGCCAAGACCCAGGGGCCATCTACGAGCAGTACTTC. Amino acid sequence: CASSQDPGAIYEQYF.

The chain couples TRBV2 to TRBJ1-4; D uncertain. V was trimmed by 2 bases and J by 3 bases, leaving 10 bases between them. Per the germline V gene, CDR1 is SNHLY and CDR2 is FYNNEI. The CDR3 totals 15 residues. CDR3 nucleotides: TGTGCCAGCAGTGAATTTGGCATCTCTAATGAAAAACTGTTTTTT. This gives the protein CASSEFGISNEKLFF.

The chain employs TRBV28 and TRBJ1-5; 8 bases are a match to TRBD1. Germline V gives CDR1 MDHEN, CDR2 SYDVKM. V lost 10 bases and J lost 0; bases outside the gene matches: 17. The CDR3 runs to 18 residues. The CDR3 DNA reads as TGTGCCACAATCCAGACAGGGGCCACGACCTATAGCAATCAGCCCCAGCATTTT. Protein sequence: CATIQTGATTYSNQPQHF.